This TCR beta chain emerged from a study of breast tumors, draining lymph nodes, adjacent tissues. Study outcomes and limitations: Tumors had less TCR diversity than lymph nodes, more than nontumor tissue. Tumor T cell lymph node origin was a supported hypothesis, not proven. Data fit most tumor T cells coming from lymph node, expanding in tumor.

This clonotype was seen many times. Its target is not known. Axillary draining lymph nodes of breast cancer patients supplied the node samples. TCRdb ran MiXCR on the multiplex PCR reads and lists one entry per CDR3 protein. The repertoire holds about 230,000 distinct CDR3 sequences, 32% seen once, with 1.4% in the top ten. Germline CDR1 reads KGHDR; CDR2 reads SFDVKD. The length of the CDR3 is 14 residues. Germline trimming cut 3 bases from V and 7 bases from J; bases unmatched to any gene: 7. The sequencing sample was made of axillary lymph node tissue. This receptor was identified in a female donor with breast cancer. Some clones in this sample may be carry-over from other donors' samples. The chain links TRBV24-1 to TRBJ2-7, with 8 bases fitting TRBD1. CDR3 sequence (DNA): TGTGCCACCAGTGATAGTGACAGGGGTTGGGAGCAGTACTTC. As protein: CATSDSDRGWEQYF.